This TCR beta chain was sequenced during a study of a mutant IDH1 vaccine in newly diagnosed glioma. About the study: Vaccine administration was initiated 4-6 weeks following radiotherapy alone, or with temozolomide cycles.

Profiled with immunoSEQ multiplex PCR; TCRdb holds only in-frame clones, not every one. The sample lists about 32,000 clones, approximately 80% seen once, with approximately 6.9% in the top ten. Turning to this clone: Its antigen is not identified.

The CDR3 is 14 residues long. The germline gives CDR1 SQVTM, CDR2 ANQGSEA. V lost 4 bases and J 2 bases, leaving 14 bases between the germline ends. Time point defined: week 35, safety follow-up. Vaccine doses each comprised 300 ug of mutant IDH1 20-mer peptide, with topical imiquimod. Across weeks 1, 3, 5, 7, 11, 15, 19 and 23, patients received a vaccination each time, eight in all. V and J are TRBV29-1 and TRBJ1-1; D might be TRBD1 (6 bases). The TCR originated in a woman aged 18-29 years with glioma. The input for sequencing was PBMCs, taken from a glioma patient whose treatment included an IDH1 peptide vaccine. The CDR3 region is CSVATGGPNTEAFF. The CDR3 nucleotides are TGCAGCGTTGCGACCGGGGGCCCTAACACTGAAGCTTTCTTT.